The sequence of this TCR beta chain was determined in a study of beta chain features in type 1 diabetes. This clone was found a few times. The conserved final phenylalanine or tryptophan is absent from the CDR3, which likely points to a read error. The DNA is omitted, as the CDR3 cannot be located on it reliably, and the CDR3 follows TCRdb's listing. The isolated RNA, all of it, was reverse transcribed, so expressed TCRB transcripts were what got sequenced. Generated by immunoSEQ multiplex PCR, the TCRdb table keeps only in-frame clones and is missing some. Of about 180,000 clones in the sample, around an eighth were seen once. Germline loops: CDR1 DFQATT, CDR2 SNEGSKA (reference sequence). The CDR3 adds up to 11 amino acids, both ends counted.

J is TRBJ1-2 and V is TRBV20-1. The receptor's source is a woman aged 18-29 years in good health. The sample comprised central memory CD4+ T cells from blood. This chain's CDR3 is CSARDSADLAL.